This entry features one TCR beta chain sequence. This record belongs to a study of blood T cell repertoires in COVID-19. The overall study: Sources were T cells, B-cell-depleted T cells, or PBMCs; the material itself was cDNA or gDNA.

The cohort comprised adults aged about 18 to 90 years residing in approximately 25 US areas. Cohort placement rested on clinical history that participants reported themselves. Only in-frame clones appear in the TCRdb table, and some are missing; sequencing was by immunoSEQ multiplex PCR. The repertoire holds roughly 400,000 clones, with about 88% as singletons. CDR1 MNHEY and CDR2 SVGAGI come from the germline V gene. J gave up 6 bases and V 4 bases, and 5 bases lay outside the gene matches. The CDR3 extends over 15 amino acids. The genes are TRBV6-5 and TRBJ2-7; 14 bases map to TRBD2. The specimen was PBMCs or T cells enriched from blood (not recorded which). The receptor comes from a woman aged 18-30 years who had been exposed to COVID-19. CDR3 sequence reads: CASSLGTSGRPEQYF. The CDR3, as DNA: TGTGCCAGCAGTTTAGGGACTAGCGGGAGACCCGAGCAGTACTTC.